Listed below are T cell receptor beta chains from one sample, sequenced in a study of vaccination and CD4 T cells after COVID-19. TCRdb reprocessed the PCR reads with MiXCR, giving one entry per CDR3 protein. The sample shows fewer than 15,000 distinct CDR3 sequences, roughly 70% of them seen only once. Their cognate antigens are unknown. Sequenced: CD4+ T cells from blood, cultured in vitro. The receptors here all came from a human donor who had recovered from COVID-19. Both conserved end residues are part of each CDR3. D genes are given only for firm matches. Size values are once, few and many counts, or a class for expanded clones, and some rows have none.

CASSFDRQAYEQYF | TGTGCCAGCAGTTTTGACCGCCAGGCCTACGAGCAGTACTTC | TRBJ2-7 | NA | NA | TRBV7-8
CSAQRNLWAFF | TGCAGTGCCCAAAGGAACTTGTGGGCTTTCTTT | TRBJ1-1 | once | NA | TRBV20-1
CSARALNQPQHF | TGCAGTGCCCGGGCGTTAAATCAGCCCCAGCATTTT | TRBJ1-5 | few | NA | TRBV20-1
CASSPAVGGETQYF | TGTGCCAGCAGTCCCGCGGTGGGGGGGGAGACCCAGTACTTC | TRBJ2-5 | NA | TRBD2 | TRBV6-1
CASSSGTSQETQYF | TGCGCCAGCAGCTCGGGGACTAGTCAAGAGACCCAGTACTTC | TRBJ2-5 | NA | TRBD2 | TRBV5-1
CASTDRGYSNQPQHF | TGTGCCAGCACTGACAGGGGTTATAGCAATCAGCCCCAGCATTTT | TRBJ1-5 | NA | TRBD1 | TRBV19
CASSQKTGSYGYTF | TGCGCCAGCAGCCAAAAGACAGGAAGTTATGGCTACACCTTC | TRBJ1-2 | NA | NA | TRBV4-3
CASSSPSPDNQPQHF | TGTGCCAGTAGCTCCCCCTCACCCGACAATCAGCCCCAGCATTTT | TRBJ1-5 | NA | NA | TRBV19
CASSVRPDTEAFF | TGTGCCAGCAGCGTCCGACCGGACACTGAAGCTTTCTTT | TRBJ1-1 | NA | NA | TRBV2
CASSAMLGTDGYTF | TGTGCCAGCAGTGCCATGCTAGGGACGGACGGCTACACCTTC | TRBJ1-2 | NA | NA | TRBV6-1
CSARDRVYGKLFF | TGCAGTGCTCGGGACAGGGTTTATGGAAAACTGTTTTTT | TRBJ1-4 | few | TRBD1 | TRBV20-1
CASSRGLAGELKETQYF | TGCGCCAGCAGCCGGGGACTAGCGGGAGAGCTTAAAGAGACCCAGTACTTC | TRBJ2-5 | NA | TRBD2 | TRBV5-1
CASSLSGSFGETQYF | TGCGCCAGCAGCCTAAGCGGTAGCTTTGGTGAGACCCAGTACTTC | TRBJ2-5 | NA | NA | TRBV4-3
CASSPGQGRGGTIYF | TGTGCCAGTAGCCCGGGACAGGGTCGAGGGGGCACCATATATTTT | TRBJ1-3 | few | TRBD1 | TRBV7-9
CSASISGLNNQPQHF | TGCAGTGCTAGTATCTCGGGACTCAACAATCAGCCCCAGCATTTT | TRBJ1-5 | NA | NA | TRBV20-1
CASRLFTGENQPQHF | TGTGCAAGTCGCCTCTTCACAGGGGAAAATCAGCCCCAGCATTTT | TRBJ1-5 | once | NA | TRBV12-2
CASSPTGGNYGYTF | TGTGCCAGCAGCCCGACAGGGGGGAACTATGGCTACACCTTC | TRBJ1-2 | NA | TRBD1 | TRBV12-3/TRBV12-4
CASSLVARDSLETQYF | TGTGCCAGCAGCTTAGTCGCACGCGACAGCCTAGAGACCCAGTACTTC | TRBJ2-5 | NA | NA | TRBV11-1
CSASTPVRAKGNQPQHF | TGCAGTGCTAGTACGCCCGTCCGGGCAAAGGGCAATCAGCCCCAGCATTTT | TRBJ1-5 | NA | NA | TRBV20-1
CASSLRLGLSNQPQHF | TGTGCCAGCAGTTTAAGGCTGGGGCTTTCCAATCAGCCCCAGCATTTT | TRBJ1-5 | NA | NA | TRBV12-3/TRBV12-4
CASSPLRASTGELFF | TGTGCCAGCAGCCCCCTTCGGGCCTCCACCGGGGAGCTGTTTTTT | TRBJ2-2 | NA | NA | TRBV11-3
CASSYMGIQPQHF | TGTGCCAGCAGTTACATGGGGATTCAGCCCCAGCATTTT | TRBJ1-5 | NA | NA | TRBV6-2/TRBV6-3
CASSSPRRGDTQYF | TGTGCCAGCAGTTCCCCTAGGAGGGGAGATACGCAGTATTTT | TRBJ2-3 | NA | NA | TRBV28
CASRSSRALVNNEQFF | TGTGCCAGCAGATCATCCAGGGCCCTAGTCAACAATGAGCAGTTCTTC | TRBJ2-1 | once | NA | TRBV6-2/TRBV6-3
CSAREDREETQYF | TGCAGTGCTAGAGAAGACAGGGAAGAGACCCAGTACTTC | TRBJ2-5 | NA | TRBD1 | TRBV20-1
CASSYKGLSTDTQYF | TGTGCCAGCAGTTACAAGGGTCTGAGCACAGATACGCAGTATTTT | TRBJ2-3 | NA | NA | TRBV27
CSARVRTGYSNQPQHF | TGCAGTGCTAGAGTGCGGACAGGTTATAGCAATCAGCCCCAGCATTTT | TRBJ1-5 | NA | TRBD1 | TRBV20-1
CASSPRRASGPYEQYF | TGTGCCAGCAGCCCACGGCGGGCTAGCGGCCCCTACGAGCAGTACTTC | TRBJ2-7 | once | TRBD2 | TRBV5-4
CASSEGYRVGEKLFF | TGTGCCAGCAGTGAAGGATATAGGGTGGGGGAAAAACTGTTTTTT | TRBJ1-4 | few | NA | TRBV6-1
CASSQLGTEAFF | TGTGCCAGCAGCCAGTTGGGGACTGAAGCTTTCTTT | TRBJ1-1 | NA | NA | TRBV7-9
CATSRDRDSYGYTF | TGTGCCACCAGCAGAGATCGGGACTCCTATGGCTACACCTTC | TRBJ1-2 | NA | NA | TRBV15
CASSYAQGAAFF | TGTGCCAGCAGCTACGCACAGGGGGCGGCTTTCTTT | TRBJ1-1 | NA | TRBD1 | TRBV7-6
CASTGHNTGELFF | TGTGCCAGCACGGGACACAACACCGGGGAGCTGTTTTTT | TRBJ2-2 | NA | NA | TRBV27
CAITGGSEYGYTF | TGTGCCATCACCGGTGGTTCAGAGTATGGCTACACCTTC | TRBJ1-2 | NA | NA | TRBV6-1
CASSLDPTGYEQYF | TGTGCCAGCAGCTTAGACCCTACAGGGTACGAGCAGTACTTC | TRBJ2-7 | NA | NA | TRBV7-2
CASSRTQGAKNIQYF | TGTGCCAGCAGCCGCACCCAGGGTGCCAAAAACATTCAGTACTTC | TRBJ2-4 | few | NA | TRBV7-2
CASWGHRTVNQPQHF | TGTGCCAGCTGGGGACACAGGACGGTGAATCAGCCCCAGCATTTT | TRBJ1-5 | NA | NA | TRBV28
CASSAREGQGGGYTF | TGTGCCAGCAGCGCCCGGGAGGGACAGGGTGGAGGCTACACCTTC | TRBJ1-2 | NA | TRBD1 | TRBV7-6
CASRGGTSGILDTQYF | TGTGCCAGTAGAGGCGGGACTAGCGGGATTTTAGATACGCAGTATTTT | TRBJ2-3 | NA | TRBD2 | TRBV25-1
CSARKMGGYTF | TGCAGTGCTAGGAAGATGGGGGGCTACACCTTC | TRBJ1-2 | NA | NA | TRBV20-1
CASSYVGQSNSPLHF | TGTGCCAGCAGTTATGTCGGACAGAGTAATTCACCCCTCCACTTT | TRBJ1-6 | few | NA | TRBV6-5
CASSYSRGRANTEAFF | TGTGCCAGCAGTTACTCTAGGGGCAGGGCGAACACTGAAGCTTTCTTT | TRBJ1-1 | NA | NA | TRBV6-5
CASSNRDRGERYF | TGTGCCAGCAGCAACCGGGACAGGGGGGAGCGGTACTTC | TRBJ2-7 | NA | TRBD1 | TRBV11-1
CASSLDSRPSGRCEQFF | TGTGCCAGCAGCTTAGACTCCCGTCCTAGCGGGAGGTGTGAGCAGTTCTTC | TRBJ2-1 | NA | TRBD2 | TRBV7-2
CSARDLGGSGANVLTF | TGCAGTGCCAGAGACTTGGGGGGCTCTGGGGCCAACGTCCTGACTTTC | TRBJ2-6 | NA | NA | TRBV20-1